The clone carrying this TCR beta chain was counted a few times. Its antigen remains unidentified. The V gene's germline CDR1 is SGDLS and CDR2 YYNGEE. CDR3 length equals 15 residues. V was trimmed by 4 bases and J by 0 bases, leaving 8 bases between them. These data come from a study of T-cell reconstitution after alpha-beta-depleted transplantation in children. Study results and limitations: When one year had passed after transplant, most T-cell counts and diversity came from newly produced T cells. Some patients' high day-60 TCRbeta diversity was traced to surviving recipient T cells and thymic progenitors. Reports say that about two months after transplant, the alpha-beta T cells came out of several hundred graft clones that had expanded.

The library targeted TCRbeta and was prepared with unique molecular identifiers. A single record per CDR3 protein comes from TCRdb applying MiXCR to the PCR reads. The table has 200,000 to 250,000 distinct CDR3 sequences, about 11% seen once. The chain couples TRBV9 to TRBJ2-6; weak D call: TRBD2 (5 bases). The receptor comes from a child under two years old with acute myeloid leukemia, due to receive a stem cell transplant. Sequences were derived from PBMCs, sampled before TCRalphabeta/CD19-depleted stem cell transplant. The CDR3 loop reads CASSTDFSGANVLTF. CDR3 sequence (DNA): TGTGCCAGCAGCACGGACTTCTCTGGGGCCAACGTCCTGACTTTC.